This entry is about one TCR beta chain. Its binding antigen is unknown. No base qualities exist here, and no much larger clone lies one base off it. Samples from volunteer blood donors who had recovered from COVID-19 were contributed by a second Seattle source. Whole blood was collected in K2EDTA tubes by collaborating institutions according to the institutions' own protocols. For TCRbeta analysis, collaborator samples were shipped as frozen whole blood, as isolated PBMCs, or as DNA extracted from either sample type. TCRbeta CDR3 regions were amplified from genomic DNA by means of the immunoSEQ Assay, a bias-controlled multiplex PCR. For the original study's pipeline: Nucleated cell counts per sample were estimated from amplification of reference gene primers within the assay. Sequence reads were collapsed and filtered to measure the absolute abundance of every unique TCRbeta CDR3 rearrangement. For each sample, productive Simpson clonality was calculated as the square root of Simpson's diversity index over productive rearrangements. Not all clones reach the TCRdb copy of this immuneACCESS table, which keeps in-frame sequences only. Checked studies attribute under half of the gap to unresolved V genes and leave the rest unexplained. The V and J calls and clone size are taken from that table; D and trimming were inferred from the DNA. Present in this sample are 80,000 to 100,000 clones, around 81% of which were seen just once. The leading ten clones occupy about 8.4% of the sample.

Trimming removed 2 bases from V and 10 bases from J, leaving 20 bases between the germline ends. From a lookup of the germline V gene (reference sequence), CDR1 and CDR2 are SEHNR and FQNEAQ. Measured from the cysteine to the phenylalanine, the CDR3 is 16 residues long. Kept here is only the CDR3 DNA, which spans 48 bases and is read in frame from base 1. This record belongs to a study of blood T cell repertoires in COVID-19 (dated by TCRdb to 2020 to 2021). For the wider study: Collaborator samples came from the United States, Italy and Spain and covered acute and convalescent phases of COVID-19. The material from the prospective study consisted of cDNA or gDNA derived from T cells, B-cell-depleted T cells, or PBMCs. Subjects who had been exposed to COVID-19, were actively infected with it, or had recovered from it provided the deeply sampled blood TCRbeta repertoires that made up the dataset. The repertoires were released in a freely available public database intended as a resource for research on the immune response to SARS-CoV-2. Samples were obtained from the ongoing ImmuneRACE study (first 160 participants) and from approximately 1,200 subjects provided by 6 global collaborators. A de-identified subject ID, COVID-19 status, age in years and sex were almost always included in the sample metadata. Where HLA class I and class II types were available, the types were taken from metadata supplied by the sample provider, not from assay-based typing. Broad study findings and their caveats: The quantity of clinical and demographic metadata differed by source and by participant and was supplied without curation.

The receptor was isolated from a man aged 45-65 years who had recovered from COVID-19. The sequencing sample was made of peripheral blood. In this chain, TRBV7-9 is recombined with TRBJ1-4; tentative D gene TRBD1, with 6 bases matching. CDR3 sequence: CASSLTTQGGVVKLFF. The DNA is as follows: TGTGCCAGCAGCTTAACCACACAGGGAGGGGTTGTAAAACTGTTTTTT.